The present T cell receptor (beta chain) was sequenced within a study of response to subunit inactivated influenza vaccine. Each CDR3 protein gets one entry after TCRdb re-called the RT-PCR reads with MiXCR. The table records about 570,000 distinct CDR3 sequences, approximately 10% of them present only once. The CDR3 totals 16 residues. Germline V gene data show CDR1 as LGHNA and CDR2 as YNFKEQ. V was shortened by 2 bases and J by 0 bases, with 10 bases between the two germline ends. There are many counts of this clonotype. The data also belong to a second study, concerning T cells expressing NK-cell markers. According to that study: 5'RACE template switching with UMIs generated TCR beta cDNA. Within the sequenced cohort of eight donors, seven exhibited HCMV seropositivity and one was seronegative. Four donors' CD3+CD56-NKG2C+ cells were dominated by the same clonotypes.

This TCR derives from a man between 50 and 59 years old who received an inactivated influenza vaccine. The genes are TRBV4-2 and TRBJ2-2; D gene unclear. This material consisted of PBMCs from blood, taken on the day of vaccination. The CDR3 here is CASSQSRTTNTGELFF. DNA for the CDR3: TGTGCCAGCAGCCAATCAAGGACCACGAACACCGGGGAGCTGTTTTTT.